This T cell receptor beta chain was identified during a study of blood T cell repertoires in COVID-19. Study-level background: PBMCs, B-cell-depleted T cells, or T cells were the source of the cDNA or gDNA that made up the material.

The germline V gene encodes CDR1 MNHEY and CDR2 SVGAGI. This CDR3 is 12 amino acids long. Trimming shortened V by 7 bases and J by 7 bases, and 8 bases separated the two germline ends. Profiling relied on immunoSEQ multiplex PCR, and the TCRdb table lists in-frame clones only, not all of them. The sample lists some 29,000 clones, around 85% occurring once. The sequence derives from a woman aged 80 or older with COVID-19, enrolled during active disease. The J gene is TRBJ1-6, the V gene TRBV6-5; no definite D call. Material for sequencing was peripheral blood. DNA for the CDR3: TGTGCCAGCAACACAGCCAATTCACCCCTCCACTTT. It translates to CASNTANSPLHF.